This T cell receptor beta chain comes out of a study of blood T cell repertoires in COVID-19. On the study more broadly: The samples span acute and convalescent COVID-19 from the United States, Italy and Spain. T cells, B-cell-depleted T cells, or PBMCs supplied cDNA or gDNA.

Original methodology: Quantification of nucleated cells was approximated via reference gene primer amplification. Libraries were prepared by immunoSEQ multiplex PCR; TCRdb keeps only in-frame clonotypes and omits some of them. V and J calls and clone size follow that table, whereas D and trimming were derived from the DNA. The repertoire holds roughly 130,000 clones, around 79% seen once, with about 3.6% in the top ten. Source material: peripheral blood. The sequence derives from a man aged 55 to 70 with acute or convalescent COVID-19.

The CDR3 is CAIRDIRSGDTQYF. The CDR3 DNA follows: TGTGCCATCAGAGACATAAGGAGCGGAGATACGCAGTATTTT. This rearrangement joins TRBV10-3 to TRBJ2-3, with D tentatively TRBD2 (5 bases). V lost 6 bases to trimming and J lost 5 bases, with 15 bases between them. The CDR3 sequence is 14 residues long. The germline CDR1 and CDR2 sequences are ENHRY and SYGVKD.